Sequencing of this T cell receptor beta chain was carried out in a study of early T cells in non-severe SARS-CoV-2 infection. Overall study context: Sequencing of bulk RNA from unsorted whole blood was done, without chain pairing.

General study findings and limits: There was a bias toward anti-spike CD8 responses in VDJdb matching, which missed private and CD4 specificities.

V was pared by 6 bases and J by 2 bases, with 8 bases between. CDR1 and CDR2 from the germline V gene are SNHLY and FYNNEI. This CDR3 has 14 amino acids. This clonotype occurred a few times. What it binds is unknown. The TCR library protocol was used to attach unique molecular identifiers. These identifiers were attached to individual cDNA molecules. MiXCR, run by TCRdb on the 5' RACE reads, gives a single entry per CDR3 protein. Among over 90,000 distinct CDR3 sequences listed, around 12% were seen once. This clonotype originated in an adult who was a healthcare worker with PCR-confirmed SARS-CoV-2 infection or an uninfected control (not recorded which). Sample: whole blood. The genes are TRBV2 and TRBJ2-6; D unclear. The CDR3 loop reads CASSRKTGANVLTF. Written as DNA, the CDR3 is TGTGCCAGCAGCAGGAAAACTGGGGCCAACGTCCTGACTTTC.